These 13 T cell receptor beta chains came from one sample sequenced in a study of cytomegalovirus exposure and HLA in healthy donors. In the PCR, 60 Vbeta and 13 Jbeta primers were used. Data came from immunoSEQ multiplex PCR; TCRdb stores just in-frame clones and leaves some out. The listing contains some 200,000 clones. The sample was PBMCs. The source is a woman under 30 in good health and CMV-seropositive.

The gene calls are TRBV5-4 and TRBJ2-2, with a tentative D call TRBD2 (5 bases). This CDR3 is built from 14 residues. V was shortened by 2 bases and J by 1 base, with 6 bases between the two germline ends. Germline loops: CDR1 SGHNT, CDR2 YYREEE (reference sequence). The CDR3 here is CASSFGGNTGELFF. In nucleotides, the CDR3 is TGTGCCAGCAGCTTTGGAGGGAACACCGGGGAGCTGTTTTTT. Together with reference TRBV5-4 and TRBJ2-2, the CDR3 gives the full variable domain: ETGVTQSPTHLIKTRGQQVTLRCSSQSGHNTVSWYQQALGQGPQFIFQYYREEENGRGNFPPRFSGLQFPNYSSELNVNALELDDSALYLCASSFGGNTGELFFGEGSRLTVL.

The rearrangement joins TRBV14 to TRBJ1-4; D not certain. This CDR3 is 14 amino acids long. The germline CDR1 and CDR2 sequences are SGHDN and FVKESK. Trimming took 1 base from V and 12 from J, leaving 15 bases between them. The CDR3 region is CASSQGIRREELFF. As DNA, the CDR3 is TGTGCCAGCAGCCAAGGGATCAGGAGGGAAGAACTGTTTTTT. The full variable domain, its missing parts supplied by reference TRBV14 and TRBJ1-4, is EAGVTQFPSHSVIEKGQTVTLRCDPISGHDNLYWYRRVMGKEIKFLLHFVKESKQDESGMPNNRFLAERTGGTYSTLKVQPAELEDSGVYFCASSQGIRREELFFGSGTQLSVL.

The gene calls are TRBV2 and TRBJ2-2; 9 nucleotides line up with TRBD1. Trimming took 8 bases from V and 8 from J; bases not matched to a gene: 6. Germline CDR1 and CDR2: SNHLY and FYNNEI. This CDR3 spans 13 amino acids. CDR3 amino acids: CASRDREVGELFF. In DNA, the CDR3 is TGTGCCAGCCGGGACAGGGAGGTGGGGGAGCTGTTTTTT.

The V and J genes are TRBV5-6 and TRBJ1-3; 7 bases align to TRBD1. V was pared by 4 bases and J by 0 bases, with 13 bases of the junction left unmatched. There are 18 residues in the CDR3. Germline CDR1 reads SGHDT; CDR2 reads YYEEEE. CDR3 residues: CASSLIATGTDSGNTIYF. CDR3 sequence (DNA): TGTGCCAGCAGCCTTATTGCTACCGGGACAGACTCTGGAAACACCATATATTTT.

The CDR3 region is CASSRRDRGFHQPQHF. CDR3 DNA: TGTGCCAGCAGCCGCCGGGACAGGGGATTTCATCAGCCCCAGCATTTT. V usage is TRBV7-4 and J usage is TRBJ1-5; 10 bases match TRBD1. The CDR3 is made up of 16 amino acids. Germline assignment: CDR1 SGHVT and CDR2 SQSDAQ. The junction had 9 bases not matched to a gene; V was cut back by 5 bases and J by 5 bases.

The rearrangement links TRBV6-5 to TRBJ2-1; 11 bases fit TRBD2. After removal of 4 bases from V and 5 bases from J, the junction contained 4 bases not matched to a gene. Germline V lookup: CDR1 MNHEY, CDR2 SVGAGI. The CDR3 covers 15 residues. The CDR3 region has the DNA TGTGCCAGCAGTTCCGAGGGACTAGCGGACAATGAGCAGTTCTTC. It translates to CASSSEGLADNEQFF.

This chain connects TRBV15 to TRBJ1-2, with 8 bases fitting TRBD1. With 0 bases clipped from V and 8 bases from J, the junction kept 11 bases outside the gene matches. CDR3 length: 16 amino acids. Germline CDR1 and CDR2: LNHNV and YYDKDF (reference sequence). The DNA of the CDR3 is TGTGCCACCAGCAGAGAAGCATGGACAGGGATGAGGGGCTACACCTTC. Protein product: CATSREAWTGMRGYTF.

The chain joins TRBV7-2 to TRBJ2-7; 9 nucleotides match TRBD2. The CDR3 is made up of 18 amino acids. Germline V gene lookup returns CDR1 SGHTA and CDR2 FQGNSA. The V and J ends lost 5 bases and 2 bases, in that order; junction bases with no gene match: 16. The CDR3 DNA is TGTGCCAGCAGCCCCAGAGGACCTGGAGCGGGGGGAACCTACGAGCAGTACTTC. Translating it yields CASSPRGPGAGGTYEQYF.

This sequence joins TRBV5-1 and TRBJ1-2; D gene ambiguous. Germline loops: CDR1 SGHRS, CDR2 YFSETQ. V dropped 4 bases and J dropped 3 bases, with 13 bases sitting between them. This CDR3 has 14 amino acids. This chain's CDR3 is CASSPGNGDYGYTF. The DNA for the CDR3 is TGCGCCAGCAGCCCAGGCAACGGCGACTATGGCTACACCTTC.

V gene TRBV5-1 combines with J gene TRBJ2-3; D possibly corresponds to TRBD2 (7 bases). In germline, CDR1 is SGHRS, CDR2 YFSETQ. The CDR3 consists of 14 residues. Trimming took off 3 bases at V and 6 bases at J, with 14 bases between the two ends. CDR3: CASSSRGGSDTQYF. CDR3 DNA: TGCGCCAGCAGCTCAAGGGGGGGGTCCGATACGCAGTATTTT.

The genes are TRBV4-1 and TRBJ2-1, with 7 bases matching TRBD2. Germline trimming cut 4 bases from V and 5 bases from J; bases unmatched to any gene: 5. The CDR3 runs 14 residues. CDR1 is MGHRA, CDR2 YSYEKL, per germline. The CDR3 region is CASSPGGGDNEQFF. CDR3 DNA sequence: TGCGCCAGCAGCCCGGGTGGGGGGGACAATGAGCAGTTCTTC.

The chain combines TRBV25-1 with TRBJ2-6; tentatively, D is TRBD2 (6 bases). This CDR3 is built from 15 residues. In germline, CDR1 is MGHDK, CDR2 SYGVNS. V lost 1 base to trimming and J lost 3 bases, with 7 bases between them. Here the CDR3 DNA reads TGTGCCAGCAGTGAATCGGGGGTTGGGGCCAACGTCCTGACTTTC. This sequence encodes CASSESGVGANVLTF.

This chain connects TRBV29-1 to TRBJ1-5; 9 bases agree with TRBD1. Germline CDR1 and CDR2: SQVTM and ANQGSEA. Trimming removed 5 bases from V and 6 bases from J; junction bases left unmatched: 11. This CDR3 comprises 15 residues. The CDR3 sequence is CSVQVGTGIPQPQHF. The CDR3, as DNA: TGCAGCGTTCAAGTCGGGACAGGGATACCTCAGCCCCAGCATTTT. The full variable domain, completed using reference TRBV29-1 and TRBJ1-5, is SAVISQKPSRDICQRGTSLTIQCQVDSQVTMMFWYRQQPGQSLTLIATANQGSEATYESGFVIDKFPISRPNLTFSTLTVSNMSPEDSSIYLCSVQVGTGIPQPQHFGDGTRLSIL.